These 11 T cell receptor beta chains were sequenced from one sample in a study of cytomegalovirus exposure and HLA in healthy donors. Using immunoSEQ multiplex PCR, the repertoire was profiled, and TCRdb retains in-frame clones only, with some absent. Of about 110,000 clones in the sample, around 95% were seen once. The source material was PBMCs. The receptors were sampled from a woman between 18 and 29 years old in good health and CMV-seronegative.

The table lists this clone with a few counts. The gene calls are TRBV6-4 and TRBJ2-2; 7 bases match TRBD1. CDR1 MRHNA and CDR2 SNTAGT come from the germline V gene. The CDR3 is 15 residues long. V trimming: 5 bases; J trimming: 0 bases; junction bases outside the gene matches: 3. The DNA for the CDR3 is TGTGCCAGCAGTCCCGGGACAGCGAACACCGGGGAGCTGTTTTTT. As protein: CASSPGTANTGELFF.

CDR3 sequence (DNA): TGTGCCAGCAGTCTCTCTGGGGCCAACGTCCTGACTTTC. Translation gives CASSLSGANVLTF. The rearrangement links TRBV27 to TRBJ2-6; D gene ambiguous. Germline-derived CDR1 and CDR2 are MNHEY and SMNVEV (reference sequence). CDR3 length: 13 amino acids. Trimming left V 5 bases short and J 0 bases short, with 2 bases between.

Turning to this clone: Other nucleotide sequences in the sample specify the same CDR3. The rearrangement joins TRBV5-1 to TRBJ2-1; D unresolved. The V gene's germline CDR1 is SGHRS and CDR2 YFSETQ. This CDR3 is 14 amino acids long. Trimming left V 0 bases short and J 0 bases short, with 4 bases between. CDR3 sequence: CASSLDSSYNEQFF. CDR3 DNA sequence: TGCGCCAGCAGCTTGGATAGCTCCTACAATGAGCAGTTCTTC.

V and J are TRBV28 and TRBJ2-5, with TRBD2 identical over 10 bases. The CDR3 loop spans 14 amino acids. The J segment lost 3 bases and the V segment lost 5 bases, leaving 3 bases of the junction unmatched. Germline V lookup: CDR1 MDHEN, CDR2 SYDVKM. CDR3 nucleotide sequence: TGTGCCAGCAGTATCGGGACTAGCGAAGAGACCCAGTACTTC. It codes for CASSIGTSEETQYF.

V is TRBV6-6 and J is TRBJ1-1, with D tentatively TRBD1 (6 bases). CDR3 length: 15 amino acids. V lost 0 bases, J lost 5 bases, and 13 bases lay in between. Germline loops: CDR1 MNHNY, CDR2 SVGAGI (reference sequence). CDR3 in amino acids: CASSYSGGLSTEAFF. The CDR3 region has the DNA TGTGCCAGCAGTTACTCGGGGGGGCTGAGTACTGAAGCTTTCTTT.

The chain has TRBV28 and TRBJ1-2; the D gene is possibly TRBD1 (6 bases). Germline V CDR1 and CDR2: MDHEN, SYDVKM. Trimming removed 6 bases from V and 2 bases from J, with 13 bases in between. The CDR3 runs to 14 residues. CDR3 DNA: TGTGCCAGCAGAGGGGGTTGGGAAAACTATGGCTACACCTTC. It codes for CASRGGWENYGYTF.

This rearrangement joins TRBV2 to TRBJ2-5; D is unclear. This CDR3 is 13 amino acids long. Per germline, CDR1 SNHLY and CDR2 FYNNEI. V was pared by 3 bases and J by 4 bases, with 9 bases between. The CDR3 reads CASSDEFGETQYF. CDR3 nucleotides: TGTGCCAGCAGTGATGAGTTCGGAGAGACCCAGTACTTC.

This clone has just one count. The chain links TRBV5-1 to TRBJ2-1; 10 bases agree with TRBD2. The CDR3 consists of 15 residues. Trimming at V came to 0 bases and at J to 6 bases, leaving 3 bases not matched to a gene. Germline V gene lookup returns CDR1 SGHRS and CDR2 YFSETQ. The chain's CDR3 is CASSLGVAGGNEQFF. CDR3 DNA sequence: TGCGCCAGCAGCTTGGGGGTAGCGGGGGGCAATGAGCAGTTCTTC.

The genes are TRBV7-9 and TRBJ1-2; possibly TRBD1 for D (6 bases). The V end lost 2 bases, the J end lost 7 bases, and 11 bases lay between the germline ends. The CDR3 has 13 residues. Germline V gives CDR1 SEHNR, CDR2 FQNEAQ (reference sequence). The CDR3: CASSLNRVFGYTF. Written as DNA, the CDR3 is TGTGCCAGCAGCTTAAACAGGGTTTTTGGCTACACCTTC.

This chain connects TRBV7-3 to TRBJ2-3; 7 bases agree with TRBD1. This CDR3 contains 14 residues. J gave up 5 bases and V 4 bases, and 6 bases lay outside the gene matches. Germline V gives CDR1 SGHTA, CDR2 FQGTGA. Here the CDR3 reads CASSWTGARDTQYF. The CDR3 region has the DNA TGTGCCAGCAGCTGGACAGGAGCGAGAGATACGCAGTATTTT. The complete variable domain, with remaining parts taken from reference TRBV7-3 and TRBJ2-3, reads GAGVSQTPSNKVTEKGKYVELRCDPISGHTALYWYRQSLGQGPEFLIYFQGTGAADDSGLPNDRFFAVRPEGSVSTLKIQRTERGDSAVYLCASSWTGARDTQYFGPGTRLTVL.

V and J are TRBV7-8 and TRBJ2-5, with TRBD2 identical over 12 bases. CDR1 and CDR2 from the germline V gene are SGHVS and FQNEAQ. J was trimmed by 5 bases and V by 3 bases; bases with no gene match: 4. The CDR3 has 15 amino acids. This CDR3 reads CASSFLAGGLETQYF. For the CDR3, the DNA is TGTGCCAGCAGCTTCCTAGCGGGGGGGCTGGAGACCCAGTACTTC.